This is a list of T cell receptor beta chains from one sample in a study of cytomegalovirus exposure and HLA in healthy donors. This table comes from immunoSEQ multiplex PCR, and its TCRdb copy is limited to in-frame clones, with some not included. The sample lists 140,000 to 150,000 clones, roughly 9.7% seen once, with less than 2% in the top ten. Sequencing input: PBMCs. The origin of the receptors is a man aged 45-60 years in good health and CMV-seronegative. CDR3s include the opening cysteine and the closing phenylalanine or tryptophan. The D gene is left open where the match is weak. Clone size appears in some rows only: once, few, many, or a class for an expanded clone.

NA | TRBJ1-1 | TRBV18 | 13 | NA | TGTGCCAGCTCACGGGCCGATAACACTGAAGCTTTCTTT | CASSRADNTEAFF
TRBD1 | TRBJ1-2 | TRBV18 | 14 | NA | TGTGCCAGCTCACCGAGACAGGGGGCCTATGGCTACACCTTC | CASSPRQGAYGYTF
NA | TRBJ2-1 | TRBV5-1 | 14 | few | TGCGCCAGCAGCTTGATGGCAGGTTACAATGAGCAGTTCTTC | CASSLMAGYNEQFF
NA | TRBJ1-1 | TRBV5-5 | 15 | few | TGTGCCAGCAGCCTCGACGGACAGCCGAACACTGAAGCTTTCTTT | CASSLDGQPNTEAFF
NA | TRBJ2-3 | TRBV6-5 | 15 | NA | TGTGCCAGCAGTTACTCTCAGGGGCAGGCAGATACGCAGTATTTT | CASSYSQGQADTQYF
NA | TRBJ1-2 | TRBV7-3 | 18 | NA | TGTGCCAGCAGCCTTATACCCCTAATTGGGCAGGAAGACTATGGCTACACCTTC | CASSLIPLIGQEDYGYTF
TRBD2 | TRBJ2-7 | TRBV28 | 14 | few | TGTGCCAGCAGTTCTAAGCGGGAGGTACACGAGCAGTACTTC | CASSSKREVHEQYF
TRBD1 | TRBJ2-5 | TRBV19 | 15 | NA | TGTGCCAGCACCCGGGGACAGGGTATTCGAGAGACCCAGTACTTC | CASTRGQGIRETQYF
NA | TRBJ1-1 | TRBV18 | 14 | NA | TGTGCCAGCTCACCCCAGGCCGGGAACACTGAAGCTTTCTTT | CASSPQAGNTEAFF
TRBD1 | TRBJ2-5 | TRBV19 | 14 | few | TGTGCCAGTAACCCGGGACAGGAAAAAGAGACCCAGTACTTC | CASNPGQEKETQYF
NA | TRBJ2-1 | TRBV6-1 | 13 | NA | TGTGCCAGCAGTGAAGAGCGGGTCAGTGAGCAGTTCTTC | CASSEERVSEQFF
TRBD1 | TRBJ1-1 | TRBV6-5 | 15 | few | TGTGCCAGCAGTTATTCCGACAGGGGGAACACTGAAGCTTTCTTT | CASSYSDRGNTEAFF
NA | TRBJ2-2 | TRBV5-1 | 16 | few | TGCGCCAGCAGCGTCTCCGGGAACACCGACACCGGGGAGCTGTTTTTT | CASSVSGNTDTGELFF
NA | TRBJ1-1 | TRBV18 | 15 | NA | TGTGCCAGCTCACCGGGGCAACTCTCGAACACTGAAGCTTTCTTT | CASSPGQLSNTEAFF
TRBD1 | TRBJ2-5 | TRBV11-3 | 15 | NA | TGTGCCAGCAGCTTAAGACAGGGGGCTCAAGAGACCCAGTACTTC | CASSLRQGAQETQYF
TRBD2 | TRBJ2-1 | TRBV6-1 | 13 | few | TGTGCCAGCAGTGAAGCGTATCTAGCGGGAGTTGTCTTC | CASSEAYLAGVVF
TRBD2 | TRBJ2-1 | TRBV5-1 | 16 | NA | TGCGCCAGCAGCCCCCTTCTAGCGGGAACCGACAATGAGCAGTTCTTC | CASSPLLAGTDNEQFF
TRBD1 | TRBJ1-4 | TRBV5-1 | 16 | NA | TGCGCCAGCAGCTTTGGGGACAGGGCCAATAATGAAAAACTGTTTTTT | CASSFGDRANNEKLFF
NA | TRBJ2-5 | TRBV21-1 | 16 | few | TGTGCCAGCAGCAAAACGACTAGCGGGGGGGAAGAGACCCAGTACTTC | CASSKTTSGGEETQYF
NA | TRBJ2-6 | TRBV19 | 16 | few | TGTGCCAGTACCTCGGAGGGGCAATCAGGGGCCAACGTCCTGACTTTC | CASTSEGQSGANVLTF
TRBD1 | TRBJ1-4 | TRBV6-5 | 12 | few | TGTGCCAGCAGCGACAGGGCTGAAAAACTGTTTTTT | CASSDRAEKLFF
TRBD1 | TRBJ1-5 | TRBV2 | 14 | few | TGTGCCAGCAACGACAGGGAAGGCAATCAGCCCCAGCATTTT | CASNDREGNQPQHF
NA | TRBJ2-6 | TRBV7-3 | 15 | NA | TGTGCCAGCAGCCCCCGGGTCTCTGGGGCCAACGTCCTGACTTTC | CASSPRVSGANVLTF
NA | TRBJ1-6 | TRBV7-9 | 16 | few | TGTGCCAGCAGTGCTCCGGGCCATGGAGGTAATTCACCCCTCCACTTT | CASSAPGHGGNSPLHF
NA | TRBJ1-1 | TRBV5-1 | 14 | NA | TGCGCCAGCAGGTTGGGACCGACTGGCACTGAAGCTTTCTTT | CASRLGPTGTEAFF
NA | TRBJ1-5 | TRBV2 | 12 | NA | TGTGCCAGCAGTGGCGGCAATCAGCCCCAGCATTTT | CASSGGNQPQHF
TRBD1 | TRBJ1-5 | TRBV9 | 15 | NA | TGTGCCAGCAGCGTAGGACAGGGTAACCACGGGCCCCAGCATTTT | CASSVGQGNHGPQHF
TRBD1 | TRBJ2-1 | TRBV7-2 | 12 | NA | TGTGCCAGCAGCTATGGGACAGCGTCCATGTTCTTC | CASSYGTASMFF
NA | TRBJ1-2 | TRBV11-2 | 17 | many | TGTGCCAGCAGCTCACCCAGTGGGGGGAAGCCTAACTATGGCTACACCTTC | CASSSPSGGKPNYGYTF
TRBD2 | TRBJ2-2 | TRBV4-1 | 16 | NA | TGCGCCAGCAGCCAAGACCAGCGGGAGGGTGCCGGGGAGCTGTTTTTT | CASSQDQREGAGELFF
TRBD1 | TRBJ1-1 | TRBV2 | 14 | few | TGTGCCGTAGACTGGGACAGGGTGAACACTGAAGCTTTCTTT | CAVDWDRVNTEAFF
TRBD2 | TRBJ2-2 | TRBV27 | 16 | few | TGTGCCAGCAGCCTAGGGACTAGCGGGAAGGGCGGGGAGCTGTTTTTT | CASSLGTSGKGGELFF
TRBD1 | TRBJ1-1 | TRBV9 | 16 | NA | TGTGCCAGCAGCGTAGGAGCGGGGGACAGGGGAATTGAAGCTTTCTTT | CASSVGAGDRGIEAFF
NA | TRBJ1-4 | TRBV5-8 | 18 | few | TGTGCCAGCAGCCCCACGTGGGCGTCTACTTCAACTAATGAAAAACTGTTTTTT | CASSPTWASTSTNEKLFF
TRBD1 | TRBJ2-3 | TRBV5-1 | 17 | few | TGCGCCAGCAGCTTGCATACAGGGGGCGAGGGCACAGATACGCAGTATTTT | CASSLHTGGEGTDTQYF
NA | TRBJ2-3 | TRBV6-1 | 13 | NA | TGTGCCAGCAGGGTCTCAGGGGCAGATACGCAGTATTTT | CASRVSGADTQYF
TRBD1 | TRBJ1-5 | TRBV4-1 | 16 | NA | TGCGCCAGCAGCCAACCGGACAGGGGAGGCAATCAGCCCCAGCATTTT | CASSQPDRGGNQPQHF
TRBD1 | TRBJ1-2 | TRBV11-2 | 15 | NA | TGTGCCAGCAGCTTAGCCGACAGGGGGCGCCGGGGCTACACCTTC | CASSLADRGRRGYTF
NA | TRBJ2-3 | TRBV7-9 | 14 | few | TGTGCCAGCAGCTTCGAGGGTAGCACAGATACGCAGTATTTT | CASSFEGSTDTQYF
NA | TRBJ1-1 | TRBV5-6 | 14 | few | TGTGCCAGCAGCTCTGATACACAGGGCCCTGAAGCTTTCTTT | CASSSDTQGPEAFF
NA | TRBJ1-5 | TRBV16 | 14 | few | TGTGCCAGCAGCCAATCCCCGGGGAATCAGCCCCAGCATTTT | CASSQSPGNQPQHF
TRBD2 | TRBJ2-7 | TRBV7-6 | 15 | NA | TGTGCCAGCAGCTTAGAAGCAGGGAGGGCCCACGAGCAGTACTTC | CASSLEAGRAHEQYF
NA | TRBJ1-2 | TRBV29-1 | 14 | few | TGCAGCGTTGCAATGGGGACAACCAACTATGGCTACACCTTC | CSVAMGTTNYGYTF
NA | TRBJ1-2 | TRBV7-2 | 13 | few | TGTGCCAGCAGCCCGGGGGGCCGCTATGGCTACACCTTC | CASSPGGRYGYTF
NA | TRBJ2-5 | TRBV23-1 | 15 | few | TGCGCCAGCAGTCAACCGAAGGGTGGCGGGGAGACCCAGTACTTC | CASSQPKGGGETQYF
NA | TRBJ1-2 | TRBV10-3 | 11 | NA | TGTGCCGTGGGGGGGTACGATGGCTACACCTTC | CAVGGYDGYTF
TRBD1 | TRBJ2-5 | TRBV29-1 | 15 | few | TGCAGCGTGGCCGGGACAGGGGAATACCAAGAGACCCAGTACTTC | CSVAGTGEYQETQYF
NA | TRBJ2-1 | TRBV5-6 | 17 | few | TGTGCCAGCAGCGCTGTTCGTTCGGGAGTCCCCGACGGTGAGCAGTTCTTC | CASSAVRSGVPDGEQFF